This T cell receptor (beta chain) was recovered during a study of cytomegalovirus exposure and HLA in healthy donors. These donors were members of the approximately 110-subject validation cohort, a group separate from the approximately 680-subject first cohort. Study findings and constraints: Rare TCR sequences predominated, though certain public TCRs were found in many donors. Subsequent analysis found a tendency for first-cohort TCR clusters to co-occur within the 90 to 150 validation repertoires. Accounts indicate the classifier identified cytomegalovirus status with strong specificity and sensitivity.

The data were produced by immunoSEQ multiplex PCR, yet TCRdb's version contains in-frame clones alone and is incomplete. The table includes some 130,000 clones, around four fifths detected once. The CDR3 totals 16 residues. Unmatched junction bases numbered 12, after V lost 7 bases and J lost 6 bases. Germline assignment: CDR1 MNHEY and CDR2 SMNVEV (reference sequence). Details on this clone: Its specificity is unknown.

The chain links TRBV27 to TRBJ2-7, with 13 bases lining up with TRBD2. The sample taken for sequencing was PBMCs. The source is a man aged 30-40 years in good health and CMV-seropositive. The CDR3 reads CASITSGRGTGLEQYF. DNA of the CDR3: TGTGCCAGCATTACTAGCGGGAGGGGGACGGGTCTCGAGCAGTACTTC.